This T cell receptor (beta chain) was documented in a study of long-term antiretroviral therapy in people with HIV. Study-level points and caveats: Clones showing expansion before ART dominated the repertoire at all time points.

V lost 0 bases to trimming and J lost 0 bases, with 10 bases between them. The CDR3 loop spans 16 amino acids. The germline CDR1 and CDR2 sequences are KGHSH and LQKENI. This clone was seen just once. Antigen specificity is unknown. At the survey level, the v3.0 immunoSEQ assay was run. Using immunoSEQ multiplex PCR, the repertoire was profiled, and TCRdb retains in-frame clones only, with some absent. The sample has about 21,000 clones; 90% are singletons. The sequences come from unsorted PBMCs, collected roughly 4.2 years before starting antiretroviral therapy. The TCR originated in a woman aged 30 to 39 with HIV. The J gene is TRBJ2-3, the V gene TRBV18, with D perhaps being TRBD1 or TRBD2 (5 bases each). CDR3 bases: TGTGCCAGCTCACCACCGGGGGTTAGGAGCACAGATACGCAGTATTTT. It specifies CASSPPGVRSTDTQYF.